What follows are 15 T cell receptor beta chains derived from one specimen sequenced in a study of CD8 T cells in ankylosing spondylitis. From the 5' RACE reads, TCRdb called clonotypes with MiXCR, one entry per CDR3 protein. The sample records about 240,000 distinct CDR3 sequences, around 9.1% being singletons. The source material was blood, either unsorted or a sorted T cell fraction (not recorded which). The receptors stem from a male donor with ankylosing spondylitis or in good health (not recorded which).

This clonotype was found many times. The chain combines TRBV29-1 with TRBJ1-1; no clear D. Per germline, CDR1 SQVTM and CDR2 ANQGSEA. The CDR3 is 12 residues long. With 1 base removed from V and 1 base from J, the gap between germline ends came to 4 bases. This chain's CDR3 is CSVEVGNTEAFF. CDR3 bases: TGCAGCGTTGAAGTTGGGAACACTGAAGCTTTCTTT.

The sample holds many counts of this clonotype. This chain uses TRBV5-1 with TRBJ2-3, with 15 nucleotides matching TRBD2. This CDR3 region has 17 residues. The V gene end was trimmed by 1 base and the J gene end by 3 bases; junction bases not matched to a gene: 3. The germline V gene encodes CDR1 SGHRS and CDR2 YFSETQ. The CDR3 spells CASSLRGLAGGTDTQYF. CDR3 in DNA: TGCGCCAGCAGCTTGCGGGGACTAGCGGGGGGAACAGATACGCAGTATTTT.

This clonotype was counted at least ten times. This chain uses TRBV10-3 with TRBJ1-2; no clear D. The CDR3 has 15 residues. The germline V gene encodes CDR1 ENHRY and CDR2 SYGVKD. The V end was cut by 2 bases, the J end by 2 bases, with 12 bases between. CDR3 in amino acids: CAISESVAGNYGYTF. In DNA form, the CDR3 reads TGTGCCATCAGTGAGAGTGTAGCGGGGAACTATGGCTACACCTTC.

This clonotype was seen ten or more times. The chain joins TRBV7-6 to TRBJ1-1; D ambiguous. The CDR3 is made up of 12 amino acids. V was clipped by 5 bases and J by 8 bases, with 12 bases between them. Germline loops: CDR1 SGHVS, CDR2 FNYEAQ. The CDR3 DNA sequence: TGTGCCAGCAGCGCGAATAGGGCAGAAGCTTTCTTT. It codes for CASSANRAEAFF.

This clonotype was counted ten times or more. The chain combines TRBV12-3 or TRBV12-4 with TRBJ1-2; perhaps TRBD1 as D (6 bases). Trimming took 7 bases from V and 4 from J, leaving 13 bases between them. This CDR3 comprises 13 residues. The DNA of the CDR3 is TGTGCCAGCACCCAAGACAGGCGCTATGGCTACACCTTC. Translating it yields CASTQDRRYGYTF.

This clonotype was seen a handful of times. This sequence joins TRBV20-1 and TRBJ1-5, with 10 bases that match TRBD1. This CDR3 has 16 amino acids. Germline CDR1 DFQATT, CDR2 SNEGSKA (reference sequence). After removal of 0 bases from V and 2 bases from J, the junction contained 4 bases not matched to a gene. CDR3 DNA sequence: TGCAGTGCTAGAGAGAGACAGGGGGCCGGCAATCAGCCCCAGCATTTT. It encodes CSARERQGAGNQPQHF.

The chain couples TRBV20-1 to TRBJ2-3; no firm D call. This CDR3 contains 15 residues. Germline CDR1 is DFQATT and CDR2 is SNEGSKA (reference sequence). The ends were cut back, 0 bases at V and 0 bases at J, with 10 bases in the middle. The CDR3 nucleotides read TGCAGTGCTAGAGATTACAGACAAAGCACAGATACGCAGTATTTT. Encoded protein: CSARDYRQSTDTQYF.

The V gene is TRBV20-1, the J gene TRBJ2-3, with 8 bases identical to TRBD2. The V segment lost 1 base and the J segment 3 bases; nucleotides outside the gene matches: 27. The germline gives CDR1 DFQATT, CDR2 SNEGSKA (reference sequence). The CDR3 runs to 22 residues. The CDR3, as DNA: TGCAGTGCTAGAGGAATACCCAGCGGGAGAAGTCTTAACCTGGCTTGGACAGATACGCAGTATTTT. It is translated as CSARGIPSGRSLNLAWTDTQYF.

For the CDR3, the DNA is TGTGCCAGCAGCTTAGGGGGACAGTCGTATGGCTACACCTTC. Its protein product is CASSLGGQSYGYTF. V usage is TRBV7-3 and J usage is TRBJ1-2; 7 bases fit TRBD1. The germline V gene encodes CDR1 SGHTA and CDR2 FQGTGA. Trimming at V came to 2 bases and at J to 5 bases, leaving 5 bases not matched to a gene. The CDR3 sequence is 14 residues long.

Many counts were recorded for this clonotype. This chain connects TRBV24-1 to TRBJ2-3; a weak D match, TRBD2 (5 bases). In germline, CDR1 is KGHDR, CDR2 SFDVKD. V lost 7 bases and J 0 bases, leaving 7 bases between the germline ends. This CDR3 has 13 amino acids. CDR3 sequence (DNA): TGTGCCACCAGCGGGGTGAGCACAGATACGCAGTATTTT. Amino acid sequence: CATSGVSTDTQYF.

In its sample, this clonotype was seen a few times. The gene calls are TRBV3-1 and TRBJ2-7; 8 bases line up with TRBD1. Germline CDR1 LGHDT, CDR2 YNNKEL (reference sequence). The V and J ends lost 4 bases and 4 bases, in that order; junction bases with no gene match: 15. The CDR3 spans 17 residues. The CDR3 reads CASSLDAPGTGSYEQYF. The CDR3, as DNA: TGTGCCAGCAGCCTGGACGCTCCCGGGACAGGTTCTTACGAGCAGTACTTC.

The chain joins TRBV18 to TRBJ2-7; possible D gene TRBD1, 5 bases. V shed 3 bases and J shed 7 bases, with 16 bases lying between them. Germline V gene data show CDR1 as KGHSH and CDR2 as LQKENI. The CDR3 runs to 14 residues. The CDR3 here is CASSPIFRVGEQYF. The CDR3 coding sequence is TGTGCCAGCTCACCTATATTCAGGGTGGGGGAGCAGTACTTC.

This clonotype appeared many times. This chain uses TRBV20-1 with TRBJ2-1, with TRBD2 identical over 7 bases. Per the germline V gene, CDR1 is DFQATT and CDR2 is SNEGSKA (reference sequence). The CDR3 runs 14 residues. J gave up 7 bases and V 5 bases, and 11 bases lay outside the gene matches. This CDR3 is CSAGLPGRANEQFF. The CDR3, as DNA: TGCAGTGCTGGACTGCCTGGGAGGGCTAATGAGCAGTTCTTC.

This clonotype came up many times. V and J are TRBV12-3 or TRBV12-4 and TRBJ2-5; 7 positions agree with TRBD1. CDR3 length: 13 amino acids. V lost 5 bases and J lost 4; bases outside the gene matches: 4. The CDR3 bases are TGTGCCAGCAGTCAAGGACAGGCAGAGACCCAGTACTTC. Protein: CASSQGQAETQYF.

The table lists this clonotype with many counts. The chain recombines TRBV7-2 with TRBJ2-2, with TRBD1 as a possible D gene (6 bases). Trimming removed 2 bases at V and 2 bases at J, with 9 bases between. Germline loops: CDR1 SGHTA, CDR2 FQGNSA. The CDR3 spans 15 residues. This CDR3 is CASSLNRANTGELFF. The CDR3 DNA sequence: TGTGCCAGCAGCTTAAACAGGGCCAACACCGGGGAGCTGTTTTTT.